The 10 T cell receptor beta chains given below trace back to one sample, sequenced in a study of cytomegalovirus exposure and HLA in healthy donors. PCR was performed using 60 Vbeta and 13 Jbeta primers. Assay used: immunoSEQ multiplex PCR; TCRdb lists only in-frame clones, some missing. Of about 150,000 clones listed, about 79% are singletons. Sequencing was performed on PBMCs. The receptors originated from a woman aged 25 to 45 in good health and CMV-seronegative.

The rearrangement joins TRBV20-1 to TRBJ1-4; D gene unclear. CDR1 is DFQATT and CDR2 is SNEGSKA in the germline V gene (reference sequence). The CDR3 has 11 residues. The ends were cut back, 6 bases at V and 8 bases at J, with 10 bases in the middle. CDR3 nucleotides: TGCAGTGCCAGATTTCTGGAAAAACTGTTTTTT. This codes for CSARFLEKLFF.

This clone was seen a handful of times. V gene TRBV6-6 combines with J gene TRBJ1-2, with D possibly being TRBD1 (5 bases). The CDR3 sequence is 14 residues long. The V and J ends lost 0 bases and 8 bases respectively, with 13 bases between them. Per germline, CDR1 MNHNY and CDR2 SVGAGI (reference sequence). The CDR3 sequence: CASSYSAGGVGYTF. In DNA, the CDR3 is TGTGCCAGCAGTTACTCTGCAGGAGGGGTCGGCTACACCTTC.

The gene calls are TRBV7-2 and TRBJ2-3, with 9 bases fitting TRBD1. Germline V gene data show CDR1 as SGHTA and CDR2 as FQGNSA. The ends lost 4 bases at V and 4 bases at J; junction bases unmatched: 9. CDR3 length: 16 amino acids. CDR3 nucleotide sequence: TGTGCCAGCAGCTCGAGTGGGACAGGGAAATCAGATACGCAGTATTTT. Its translation: CASSSSGTGKSDTQYF.

The J gene is TRBJ2-1, the V gene TRBV4-1; 9 bases are a match to TRBD2. In germline, CDR1 is MGHRA, CDR2 YSYEKL. This CDR3 comprises 16 residues. The ends lost 4 bases at V and 3 bases at J; junction bases unmatched: 7. The CDR3 DNA reads TGCGCCAGCAGCCTATCGCGGGGGGGCCTCTACAATGAGCAGTTCTTC. It is translated as CASSLSRGGLYNEQFF.

This clone was found once. This chain uses TRBV15 with TRBJ2-6; 7 positions agree with TRBD2. The CDR3 contains 18 residues. V lost 0 bases to trimming and J lost 0 bases; unmatched junction nucleotides: 5. Germline values: CDR1 LNHNV, CDR2 YYDKDF (reference sequence). In DNA form, the CDR3 reads TGTGCCACCAGCAGAGATATTGGGGAGGGCTCTGGGGCCAACGTCCTGACTTTC. Translation: CATSRDIGEGSGANVLTF.

This chain joins TRBV10-1 and TRBJ1-1; D possibly corresponds to TRBD1 (5 bases). This CDR3 is 13 amino acids long. Trimming took 3 bases from V and 1 from J, leaving 6 bases between them. Germline assignment: CDR1 WNHNN and CDR2 SYGVQD (reference sequence). In DNA form, the CDR3 reads TGCGCCAGCAGTGAAGGGGCGAACACTGAAGCTTTCTTT. Its protein is CASSEGANTEAFF.

The chain employs TRBV27 and TRBJ1-1; the D gene is possibly TRBD1 (5 bases). Germline values: CDR1 MNHEY, CDR2 SMNVEV (reference sequence). Trimming removed 1 base at V and 4 bases at J, with 10 bases between. The CDR3 has 14 amino acids. The CDR3 here is CASSLWAGRTEAFF. The CDR3 coding sequence is TGTGCCAGCAGTTTATGGGCAGGGCGCACTGAAGCTTTCTTT.

This clone was counted a single time. The chain joins TRBV5-6 to TRBJ2-3; tentatively, D is TRBD2 (7 bases). Germline V CDR1 and CDR2: SGHDT, YYEEEE. V was pared by 4 bases and J by 5 bases, with 20 bases between. The CDR3 loop spans 16 amino acids. This CDR3 is CASSRWGRGQLDTQYF. Here the CDR3 DNA reads TGTGCCAGCAGCAGGTGGGGGCGGGGGCAGTTAGATACGCAGTATTTT.

The CDR3 DNA reads TGTGCCAGCAGTGAGACAGGGTCGGACACTGAAGCTTTCTTT. Translation: CASSETGSDTEAFF. The gene calls are TRBV6-4 and TRBJ1-1; 7 nucleotides align to TRBD1. V was clipped by 3 bases and J by 3 bases; unmatched bases: 4. The CDR3 has 14 residues. The germline gives CDR1 MRHNA, CDR2 SNTAGT.

The CDR3 loop is CASSIDGRGTEAFF. DNA of the CDR3: TGTGCCAGTAGTATAGATGGCAGGGGCACTGAAGCTTTCTTT. V is TRBV19 and J is TRBJ1-1, with D tentatively TRBD1 (6 bases). This CDR3 has 14 amino acids. Germline values: CDR1 LNHDA, CDR2 SQIVND (reference sequence). V was trimmed by 0 bases and J by 4 bases, leaving 9 bases between them. Full variable domain (outside the CDR3, taken from reference TRBV19 and TRBJ1-1): DGGITQSPKYLFRKEGQNVTLSCEQNLNHDAMYWYRQDPGQGLRLIYYSQIVNDFQKGDIAEGYSVSREKKESFPLTVTSAQKNPTAFYLCASSIDGRGTEAFFGQGTRLTVV.